What follows are 23 T cell receptor beta chains derived from one specimen sequenced in a study of T cell responses to AZD1222 COVID-19 vaccine. The repertoire was sequenced with immunoSEQ multiplex PCR; TCRdb's copy has only in-frame clones and lacks some. The profile shows approximately 150,000 clones, roughly 87% of them singletons. The sequencing here drew on peripheral blood, taken 28 days after the second AZD1222 dose. Receptors originate from an adult who received the AZD1222 COVID-19 vaccine.

This chain links TRBV7-2 with TRBJ2-1, with D possibly being TRBD1 (6 bases). The CDR3 contains 13 residues. CDR1 and CDR2 (germline): SGHTA, FQGNSA. V shed 2 bases and J shed 8 bases, with 10 bases lying between them. The CDR3 reads CASSLKTGDEQFF. The DNA for the CDR3 is TGTGCCAGCAGCTTAAAGACAGGTGATGAGCAGTTCTTC.

The gene calls are TRBV7-8 and TRBJ1-5; 9 nucleotides line up with TRBD1. The CDR3 extends over 15 amino acids. CDR1 SGHVS and CDR2 FQNEAQ come from the germline V gene. J lost 2 bases, V lost 2 bases, and 1 base had no gene match. The CDR3 DNA is TGTGCCAGCAGCTTAAGACAGGGGGGCAATCAGCCCCAGCATTTT. Protein sequence: CASSLRQGGNQPQHF.

The sample holds many counts of this clone. The chain is built from TRBV4-1 and TRBJ1-4; 8 bases map to TRBD1. This CDR3 contains 16 residues. Germline CDR1 and CDR2: MGHRA and YSYEKL. V trimming: 2 bases; J trimming: 0 bases; junction bases outside the gene matches: 2. CDR3 region: CASSQWTGTTNEKLFF. In DNA form, the CDR3 reads TGCGCCAGCAGCCAATGGACAGGGACAACTAATGAAAAACTGTTTTTT.

The V call is TRBV29-1, the J call TRBJ1-1, with D possibly TRBD1 on 5 matching bases. V gave up 7 bases and J gave up 3 bases, with 15 bases separating them. CDR1 is SQVTM and CDR2 is ANQGSEA in the germline V gene. The CDR3 is 13 residues long. The CDR3 loop reads CSAEGQSDTEAFF. CDR3 in DNA: TGCAGCGCCGAGGGGCAGTCCGACACTGAAGCTTTCTTT.

In this sample, this clone turned up once. The chain links TRBV6-5 to TRBJ2-3; 9 nucleotides agree with TRBD2. CDR1 and CDR2 from the germline V gene are MNHEY and SVGAGI. The ends lost 6 bases at V and 4 bases at J; junction bases unmatched: 8. CDR3 length equals 15 residues. The CDR3 here is CASSPGLARADTQYF. The CDR3 DNA is TGTGCCAGCAGCCCGGGACTAGCTAGGGCAGATACGCAGTATTTT.

The V call is TRBV4-2, the J call TRBJ1-5; D is unresolved. Germline CDR1 reads LGHNA; CDR2 reads YNFKEQ. Trimming shortened V by 0 bases and J by 4 bases, and 13 bases separated the two germline ends. The CDR3 is 16 residues long. The DNA for the CDR3 is TGTGCCAGCAGCCAAGATCCGGGGTCGCCTAATCAGCCCCAGCATTTT. Protein product: CASSQDPGSPNQPQHF.

The CDR3, as DNA: TGTGCCAGCAGCTTAGAGGCACGGATCCAAGAGACCCAGTACTTC. This sequence encodes CASSLEARIQETQYF. The chain couples TRBV7-9 to TRBJ2-5; D remains unclear. CDR3 length: 15 residues. Germline assignment: CDR1 SEHNR and CDR2 FQNEAQ (reference sequence). Trimming pared 1 base from V and 1 base from J, leaving 10 bases between.

The chain links TRBV7-8 to TRBJ2-3; 10 nucleotides agree with TRBD2. V lost 5 bases to trimming and J lost 4 bases; unmatched junction nucleotides: 6. CDR1 SGHVS and CDR2 FQNEAQ come from the germline V gene. The CDR3 spans 15 residues. In DNA form, the CDR3 reads TGTGCCAGCAGCCTAAGCGGGAGGGTCGCAGATACGCAGTATTTT. The encoded protein is CASSLSGRVADTQYF.

The chain combines TRBV6-1 with TRBJ1-1; no reliable D call. CDR3 length equals 14 residues. V was trimmed by 0 bases and J by 11 bases, leaving 16 bases between them. The V gene's germline CDR1 is MNHNS and CDR2 SASEGT. The DNA of the CDR3 is TGTGCCAGCAGTGAAGCGCTTCTCGTGGAAATGGCTTTCTTT. Its protein product is CASSEALLVEMAFF.

The chain links TRBV30 to TRBJ1-2; TRBD1 is a possible D gene (6 bases). The V gene lost 2 bases and the J gene lost 4 bases, with 14 bases spanning the gap. The CDR3 runs to 14 residues. Germline CDR1 and CDR2: GTSNPN and SVGIG (reference sequence). Here the CDR3 DNA reads TGTGCCTGGAGTACACCGGGACAATTCTATGGCTACACCTTC. This sequence encodes CAWSTPGQFYGYTF.

The V call is TRBV5-6, the J call TRBJ2-7; possibly TRBD2 for D (7 bases). CDR1 is SGHDT, CDR2 YYEEEE, per germline. The CDR3 covers 14 residues. V dropped 3 bases and J dropped 4 bases, with 14 bases sitting between them. DNA of the CDR3: TGTGCCAGCAGCTACTGGGGGGGCGGGTACGAGCAGTACTTC. Amino acids: CASSYWGGGYEQYF.

The chain recombines TRBV2 with TRBJ1-5; 8 bases are a match to TRBD1. V lost 6 bases to trimming and J lost 4 bases; unmatched junction nucleotides: 5. Germline CDR1 is SNHLY and CDR2 is FYNNEI. The CDR3 loop spans 14 amino acids. The CDR3 loop reads CASSPGQENQPQHF. CDR3 DNA sequence: TGTGCCAGCAGCCCGGGACAGGAGAATCAGCCCCAGCATTTT.

The genes are TRBV14 and TRBJ1-4; D gene unclear. This CDR3 comprises 13 residues. The germline V gene encodes CDR1 SGHDN and CDR2 FVKESK. V was shortened by 0 bases and J by 10 bases, with 9 bases between the two germline ends. The CDR3 sequence is CASSQEVVGKLFF. In DNA form, the CDR3 reads TGTGCCAGCAGCCAAGAGGTCGTGGGAAAACTGTTTTTT.

J is TRBJ1-2 and V is TRBV16, with D possibly being TRBD1 (6 bases). The CDR3 sequence is 13 residues long. Germline CDR1 and CDR2: KGHSY and FQNENV. The V gene lost 3 bases and the J gene lost 4 bases, with 9 bases spanning the gap. Here the CDR3 DNA reads TGTGCCAGCAGCCATGGACAGCTCTATGGCTACACCTTC. Its protein is CASSHGQLYGYTF.

The sample holds one count of this clone. The chain uses TRBV10-3 and TRBJ1-6; D uncertain. The CDR3 extends over 15 amino acids. V dropped 0 bases and J dropped 6 bases, with 9 bases sitting between them. Looked up from germline, CDR1 is ENHRY and CDR2 is SYGVKD. The CDR3 DNA follows: TGTGCCATCAGTGAGTCGCGGACGGGTAATTCACCCCTCCACTTT. Protein product: CAISESRTGNSPLHF.

The chain employs TRBV5-6 and TRBJ2-3; 7 nucleotides line up with TRBD2. The germline V gene has CDR1 SGHDT and CDR2 YYEEEE. CDR3 length: 16 amino acids. Trimming took 1 base from V and 2 from J; bases not matched to a gene: 7. CDR3 residues: CASSLRASGYTDTQYF. In DNA form, the CDR3 reads TGTGCCAGCAGCTTGCGGGCTAGCGGCTACACAGATACGCAGTATTTT.

The chain links TRBV27 to TRBJ2-7; D is ambiguous. Trimming took 3 bases from V and 5 from J, leaving 14 bases between them. The germline V gene encodes CDR1 MNHEY and CDR2 SMNVEV (reference sequence). This CDR3 spans 14 amino acids. CDR3 amino acids: CASSFPANPHEQYF. CDR3 in DNA: TGTGCCAGCAGTTTCCCGGCGAACCCCCACGAGCAGTACTTC.

This clone appeared once. The chain has TRBV19 and TRBJ1-5; perhaps TRBD1 as D (5 bases). The V end lost 7 bases, the J end lost 6 bases, and 16 bases lay between the germline ends. Germline CDR1 LNHDA, CDR2 SQIVND (reference sequence). There are 14 residues in the CDR3. CDR3 DNA sequence: TGTGCCAGTAACTATAGAGAGGGGATTCAGCCCCAGCATTTT. It is translated as CASNYREGIQPQHF.

The chain combines TRBV11-2 with TRBJ1-1; the D is unclear. This CDR3 region has 14 residues. V shed 5 bases and J shed 4 bases, with 14 bases lying between them. Germline values: CDR1 SGHAT, CDR2 FQNNGV. CDR3 sequence: CASSADGVGTEAFF. CDR3 in DNA: TGTGCCAGCAGCGCCGACGGGGTTGGCACTGAAGCTTTCTTT.

The V gene is TRBV7-2, the J gene TRBJ1-2, with a possible D match to TRBD1 (6 bases). The length of the CDR3 is 13 residues. V lost 5 bases to trimming and J lost 2 bases, with 9 bases between them. Germline CDR1 is SGHTA and CDR2 is FQGNSA. CDR3 region: CASSTDRNYGYTF. The CDR3 nucleotides read TGTGCCAGCAGCACCGACAGGAACTATGGCTACACCTTC.

The rearrangement uses TRBV3-1 (or the pseudogene TRBV3-2) and TRBJ2-1; 7 bases are shared with TRBD2. This CDR3 region has 19 residues. Germline CDR1 reads LGHDT; CDR2 reads YNNKEL (reference sequence). The V and J ends lost 1 base and 3 bases, in that order; junction bases with no gene match: 15. The DNA for the CDR3 is TGTGCCAGCAGCCAAGCCGATCCGCTGGGACTATTCGACTACAATGAGCAGTTCTTC. This gives the protein CASSQADPLGLFDYNEQFF.

The chain has TRBV15 and TRBJ2-1; D is undetermined. Looked up from germline, CDR1 is LNHNV and CDR2 is YYDKDF (reference sequence). Between the trimmed V and J ends, which lost 0 bases and 7 bases, there was a span of 10 bases. This CDR3 spans 14 amino acids. The CDR3 DNA is TGTGCCACCAGCAGAGAGGGGATCCGGAATGAGCAGTTCTTC. Its translation is CATSREGIRNEQFF.

This chain joins TRBV7-9 and TRBJ1-5; a weak D match, TRBD1 (5 bases). The CDR3 has 13 residues. CDR1 is SEHNR and CDR2 is FQNEAQ in the germline V gene (reference sequence). The V gene lost 6 bases and the J gene lost 8 bases, with 14 bases spanning the gap. The CDR3 DNA reads TGTGCCAGCAGTGGTGGGGGGATCAAGCCCCAGCATTTT. Translated, it gives CASSGGGIKPQHF.